This is a list of T cell receptor beta chains from one sample in a study of follicular helper T cells after annual influenza vaccination. Libraries were prepared by immunoSEQ multiplex PCR; TCRdb keeps only in-frame clonotypes and omits some of them. The sample holds over 11,000 clones, approximately 85% seen once. Specimen: CXCR5- memory CD4+ T cells sorted from blood, collected on the day of influenza vaccination. These receptors came from an adult who received the influenza vaccine. The conserved cysteine and the conserved F or W are not part of the CDR3 here. Clone size is not always given. Where it is, it says once, few, many or a class for expanded clones.

CDR3 length | clone size | V gene | CDR3 protein
13 | . | TRBV5-4 | ASSLGTTRNTEAF
12 | once | TRBV30 | ACQIPGRFEKLF
13 | . | TRBV7-9 | ASSLIGSRNNEQF
13 | . | TRBV5-1 | ASSLGGTSVETQY
13 | . | TRBV6-5 | ASSYFSLNTGELF
12 | . | TRBV7-2 | ASSLSAGSYGYT
14 | . | TRBV28 | ASIRTGAGSYNEQF
11 | . | TRBV4-1 | ASSQVNNQPQH
19 | . | TRBV5-1 | ASSLDRPLGRTARNIYGYT
12 | once | TRBV5-1 | ASKPGGAVETQY
12 | . | TRBV28 | ASSLPPSRNEQF